The present entry profiles one T cell receptor (beta chain) with its context. Trimming removed 0 bases from V and 4 bases from J; junction bases left unmatched: 3. The CDR3 sequence is 18 residues long. Germline V gene lookup returns CDR1 SEHNR and CDR2 FQNEAQ (reference sequence). The study drew its donors from healthy HIV-negative adults without recent acute infections or vaccinations. Sequenced by immunoSEQ multiplex PCR; TCRdb stores in-frame clones only, minus some. The profile covers over 1.4 million clones, with around 97% appearing a single time and approximately 1% taken by the ten largest. The sample comes from a study of shared clonotypes between healthy human individuals. Study details: The donor pool was made up of a couple of women and a few men aged 18 to 49.

Sequenced input: naive CD4+ T cells sorted from blood. Subset of the sample: CD45RA+ positively selected. This receptor was obtained from a man aged 30-40 years in good health. V and J are TRBV7-9 and TRBJ2-1; 16 nucleotides match TRBD2. CDR3 nucleotides: TGTGCCAGCAGCTTAGCGGGACTAGCGGGAGGGGGATACAATGAGCAGTTCTTC. Encoded protein: CASSLAGLAGGGYNEQFF.